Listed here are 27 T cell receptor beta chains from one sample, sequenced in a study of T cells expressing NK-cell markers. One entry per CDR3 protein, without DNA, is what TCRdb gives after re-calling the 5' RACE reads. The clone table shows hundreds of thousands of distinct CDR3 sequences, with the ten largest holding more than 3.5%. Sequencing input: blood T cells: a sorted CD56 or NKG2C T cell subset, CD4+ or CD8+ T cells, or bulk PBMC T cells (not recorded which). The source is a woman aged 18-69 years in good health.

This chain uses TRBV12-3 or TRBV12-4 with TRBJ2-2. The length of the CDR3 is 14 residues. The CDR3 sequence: CASSLGLLAGELFF.

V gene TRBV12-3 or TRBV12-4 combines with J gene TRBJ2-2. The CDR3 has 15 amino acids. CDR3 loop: CASSRGVRKTGELFF.

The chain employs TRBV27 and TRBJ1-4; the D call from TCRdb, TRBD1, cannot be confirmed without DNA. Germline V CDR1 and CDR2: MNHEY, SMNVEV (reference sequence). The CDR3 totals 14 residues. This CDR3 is CASRGTATNEKLFF.

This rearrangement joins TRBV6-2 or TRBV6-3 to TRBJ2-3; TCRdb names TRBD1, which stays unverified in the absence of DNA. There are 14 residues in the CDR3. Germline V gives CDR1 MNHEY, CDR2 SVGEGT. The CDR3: CASNPGTFPDTQYF.

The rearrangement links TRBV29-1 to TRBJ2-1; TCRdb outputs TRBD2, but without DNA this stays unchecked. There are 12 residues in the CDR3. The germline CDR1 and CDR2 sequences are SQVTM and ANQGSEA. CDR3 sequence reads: CSVAEDYNEQFF.

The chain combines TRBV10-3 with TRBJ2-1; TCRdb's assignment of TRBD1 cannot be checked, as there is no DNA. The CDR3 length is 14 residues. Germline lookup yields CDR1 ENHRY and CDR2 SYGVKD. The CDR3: CAISGGVSYNEQFF.

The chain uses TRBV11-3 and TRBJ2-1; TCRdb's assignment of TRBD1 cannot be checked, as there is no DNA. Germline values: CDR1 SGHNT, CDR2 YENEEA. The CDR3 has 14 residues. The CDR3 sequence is CASSLGQGGHEQFF.

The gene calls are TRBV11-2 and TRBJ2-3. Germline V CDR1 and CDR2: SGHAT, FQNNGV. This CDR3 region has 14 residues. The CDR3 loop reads CASSLNLAAGTQYF.

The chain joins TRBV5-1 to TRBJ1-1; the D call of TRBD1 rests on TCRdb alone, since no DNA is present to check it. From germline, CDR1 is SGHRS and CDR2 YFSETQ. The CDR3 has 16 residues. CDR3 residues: CASSSGTGNLNTEAFF.

The CDR3 loop is CASSRAGQSNTGELFF. This sequence joins TRBV5-1 and TRBJ2-2; checking the TCRdb D call of TRBD1 is not possible without DNA. Germline CDR1 SGHRS, CDR2 YFSETQ. This CDR3 spans 16 amino acids.

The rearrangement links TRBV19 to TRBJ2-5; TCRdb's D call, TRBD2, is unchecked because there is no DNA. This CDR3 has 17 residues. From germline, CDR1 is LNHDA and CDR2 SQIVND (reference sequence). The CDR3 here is CASSTPARRGLRETQYF.

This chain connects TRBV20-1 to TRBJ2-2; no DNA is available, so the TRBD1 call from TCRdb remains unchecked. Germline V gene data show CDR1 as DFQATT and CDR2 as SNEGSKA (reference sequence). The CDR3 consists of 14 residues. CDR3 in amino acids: CSAAFRGRTGELFF.

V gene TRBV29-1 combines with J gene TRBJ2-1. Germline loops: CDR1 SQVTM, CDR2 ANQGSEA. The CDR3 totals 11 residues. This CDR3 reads CSVDPGYEQFF.

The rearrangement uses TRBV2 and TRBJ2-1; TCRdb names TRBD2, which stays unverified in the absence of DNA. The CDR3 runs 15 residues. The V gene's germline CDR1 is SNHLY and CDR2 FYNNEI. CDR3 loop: CASSERASGRNEQFF.

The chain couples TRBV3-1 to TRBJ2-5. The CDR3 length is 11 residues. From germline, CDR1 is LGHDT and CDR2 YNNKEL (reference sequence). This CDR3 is CASSRERTQYF.

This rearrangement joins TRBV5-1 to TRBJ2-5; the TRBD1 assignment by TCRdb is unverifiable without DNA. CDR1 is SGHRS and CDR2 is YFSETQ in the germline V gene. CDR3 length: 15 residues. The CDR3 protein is CASSRTRTEPATQYF.

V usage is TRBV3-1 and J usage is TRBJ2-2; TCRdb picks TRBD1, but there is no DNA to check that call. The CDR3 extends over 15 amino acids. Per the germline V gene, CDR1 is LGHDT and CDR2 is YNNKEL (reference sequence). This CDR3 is CASSLRRGYTGELFF.

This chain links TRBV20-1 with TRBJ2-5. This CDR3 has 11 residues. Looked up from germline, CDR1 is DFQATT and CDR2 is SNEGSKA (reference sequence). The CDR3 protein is CSAKGSQTQYF.

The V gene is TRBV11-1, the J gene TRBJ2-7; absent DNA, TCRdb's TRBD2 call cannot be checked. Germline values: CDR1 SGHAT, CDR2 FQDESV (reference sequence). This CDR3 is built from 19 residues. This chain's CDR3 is CASSLWRGTSGRGSYEQYF.

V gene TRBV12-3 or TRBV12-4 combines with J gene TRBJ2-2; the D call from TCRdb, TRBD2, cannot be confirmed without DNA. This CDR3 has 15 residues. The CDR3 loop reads CASSFGRETTGELFF.

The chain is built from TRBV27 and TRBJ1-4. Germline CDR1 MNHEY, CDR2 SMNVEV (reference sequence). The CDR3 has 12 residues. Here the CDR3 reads CASSGVDEKLFF.

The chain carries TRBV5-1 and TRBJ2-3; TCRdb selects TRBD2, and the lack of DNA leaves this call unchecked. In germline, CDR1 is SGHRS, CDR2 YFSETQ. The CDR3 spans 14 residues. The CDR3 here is CASSQSGGAVTQYF.

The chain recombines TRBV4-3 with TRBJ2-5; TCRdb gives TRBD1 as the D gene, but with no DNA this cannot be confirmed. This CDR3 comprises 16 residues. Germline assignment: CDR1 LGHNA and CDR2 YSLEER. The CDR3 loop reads CASSQGPPGQQETQYF.

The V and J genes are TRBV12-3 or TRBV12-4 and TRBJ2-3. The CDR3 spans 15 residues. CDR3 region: CASRGGLENTDTQYF.

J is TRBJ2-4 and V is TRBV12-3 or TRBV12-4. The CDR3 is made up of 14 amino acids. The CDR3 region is CASMAGVAKNIQYF.

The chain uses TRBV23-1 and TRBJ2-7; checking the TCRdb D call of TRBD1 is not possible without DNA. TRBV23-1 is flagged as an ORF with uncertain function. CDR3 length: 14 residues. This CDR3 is CASSRAGGAYEQYF.

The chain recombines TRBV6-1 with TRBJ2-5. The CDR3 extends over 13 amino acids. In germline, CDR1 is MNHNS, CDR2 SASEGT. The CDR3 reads CASRSSGEETQYF.